This T cell receptor (beta chain) emerged from a study of cytomegalovirus exposure and HLA in healthy donors. Whole-study findings and limits: Some highly shared sequence variants likely arose as a pipeline artifact. Confirmation in vitro established that three CMV-associated chains were specific for CMV antigens.

Comment on this clone: The antigen is not known.

PCR was performed using 60 Vbeta and 13 Jbeta primers. The method was immunoSEQ multiplex PCR; TCRdb's version includes in-frame clones alone and lacks a portion of them. The sample carries 160,000 or so clones, 70% to 80% recorded once. The TCR was taken from a man younger than 45 in good health and CMV-seropositive. The sequencing sample was made of PBMCs.

The DNA of the CDR3 is TGCAGCGTAGATACAGGGCTTGAGCAGTACTTC. Translated: CSVDTGLEQYF. The genes are TRBV29-1 and TRBJ2-7, with D maybe TRBD1 (6 bases). Germline V CDR1 and CDR2: SQVTM, ANQGSEA. V lost 6 bases and J lost 7, with 13 bases in between. This CDR3 spans 11 amino acids.